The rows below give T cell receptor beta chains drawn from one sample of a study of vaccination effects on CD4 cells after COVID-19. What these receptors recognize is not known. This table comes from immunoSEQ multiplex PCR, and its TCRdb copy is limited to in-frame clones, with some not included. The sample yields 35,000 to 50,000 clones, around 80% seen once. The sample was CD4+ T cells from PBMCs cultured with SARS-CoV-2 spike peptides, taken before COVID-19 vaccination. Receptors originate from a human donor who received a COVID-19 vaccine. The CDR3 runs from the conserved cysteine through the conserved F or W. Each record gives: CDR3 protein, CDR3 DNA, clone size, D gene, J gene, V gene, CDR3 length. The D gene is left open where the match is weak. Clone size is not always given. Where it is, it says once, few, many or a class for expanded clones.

CDR3 protein: CASSWGQGSRQPQHF; CDR3 DNA: TGTGCCAGCAGCTGGGGACAGGGCAGCAGACAGCCCCAGCATTTT; clone size: -; D gene: TRBD1; J gene: TRBJ1-5; V gene: TRBV7-8; CDR3 length: 15
CDR3 protein: CASSRQSGGNSPLHF; CDR3 DNA: TGTGCCAGTAGTCGCCAATCAGGGGGCAATTCACCCCTCCACTTT; clone size: -; D gene: TRBD1; J gene: TRBJ1-6; V gene: TRBV19; CDR3 length: 15
CDR3 protein: CASSTKQVNEKLFF; CDR3 DNA: TGCGCCAGCAGCACTAAACAGGTTAATGAAAAACTGTTTTTT; clone size: few; D gene: -; J gene: TRBJ1-4; V gene: TRBV4-1; CDR3 length: 14
CDR3 protein: CASRDRGDRGNYGYTF; CDR3 DNA: TGTGCCAGCAGGGACAGAGGGGACAGGGGGAACTATGGCTACACCTTC; clone size: -; D gene: TRBD1; J gene: TRBJ1-2; V gene: TRBV28; CDR3 length: 16
CDR3 protein: CASSLSTDTQYF; CDR3 DNA: TGTGCCAGCAGCTTAAGCACAGATACGCAGTATTTT; clone size: -; D gene: -; J gene: TRBJ2-3; V gene: TRBV7-6; CDR3 length: 12
CDR3 protein: CASSFDRGEAFF; CDR3 DNA: TGTGCCAGCAGCTTCGACAGGGGTGAAGCTTTCTTT; clone size: -; D gene: TRBD1; J gene: TRBJ1-1; V gene: TRBV7-3; CDR3 length: 12
CDR3 protein: CASSLRGGQHYGYTF; CDR3 DNA: TGTGCCAGCAGCTTGCGGGGGGGCCAGCACTATGGCTACACCTTC; clone size: -; D gene: -; J gene: TRBJ1-2; V gene: TRBV5-4; CDR3 length: 15
CDR3 protein: CATSDAGQGRATDTQYF; CDR3 DNA: TGTGCCACCAGTGACGCCGGACAGGGAAGGGCCACAGATACGCAGTATTTT; clone size: -; D gene: TRBD1; J gene: TRBJ2-3; V gene: TRBV24-1; CDR3 length: 17
CDR3 protein: CASSLRTGGNQPQHF; CDR3 DNA: TGTGCCAGCAGTTTAAGGACAGGGGGTAATCAGCCCCAGCATTTT; clone size: -; D gene: TRBD1; J gene: TRBJ1-5; V gene: TRBV28; CDR3 length: 15
CDR3 protein: CASSVSSSGYGYTF; CDR3 DNA: TGTGCCAGCAGCGTGTCGAGTAGTGGCTATGGCTACACCTTC; clone size: -; D gene: -; J gene: TRBJ1-2; V gene: TRBV6-5; CDR3 length: 14
CDR3 protein: CSRTGNTEAFF; CDR3 DNA: TGCAGTCGAACAGGCAACACTGAAGCTTTCTTT; clone size: -; D gene: -; J gene: TRBJ1-1; V gene: TRBV20-1; CDR3 length: 11
CDR3 protein: CAISESRAGHTQYF; CDR3 DNA: TGTGCCATCAGTGAGTCTCGGGCGGGGCATACGCAGTATTTT; clone size: -; D gene: -; J gene: TRBJ2-3; V gene: TRBV10-3; CDR3 length: 14
CDR3 protein: CASSHRDPYGYTF; CDR3 DNA: TGTGCCAGCAGTCACAGGGACCCCTATGGCTACACCTTC; clone size: few; D gene: -; J gene: TRBJ1-2; V gene: TRBV12-3/TRBV12-4; CDR3 length: 13
CDR3 protein: CASSLIRQGGDTQYF; CDR3 DNA: TGCGCCAGCAGCTTGATTCGACAGGGTGGAGATACGCAGTATTTT; clone size: -; D gene: TRBD1; J gene: TRBJ2-3; V gene: TRBV5-1; CDR3 length: 15
CDR3 protein: CASRNVYGYTF; CDR3 DNA: TGTGCCAGTAGGAACGTCTATGGCTACACCTTC; clone size: -; D gene: -; J gene: TRBJ1-2; V gene: TRBV19; CDR3 length: 11
CDR3 protein: CASSSGSGGPTDTQYF; CDR3 DNA: TGTGCCAGCAGTTCGGGTAGCGGGGGACCCACAGATACGCAGTATTTT; clone size: -; D gene: TRBD2; J gene: TRBJ2-3; V gene: TRBV6-5; CDR3 length: 16
CDR3 protein: CASSPNPSQNTEAFF; CDR3 DNA: TGTGCCAGCTCACCAAATCCGTCACAGAACACTGAAGCTTTCTTT; clone size: -; D gene: -; J gene: TRBJ1-1; V gene: TRBV18; CDR3 length: 15
CDR3 protein: CASSPEIMGLDNQPQHF; CDR3 DNA: TGCGCCAGCAGCCCAGAGATAATGGGGCTGGACAATCAGCCCCAGCATTTT; clone size: -; D gene: -; J gene: TRBJ1-5; V gene: TRBV4-1; CDR3 length: 17
CDR3 protein: CASSLSLAGQETQYF; CDR3 DNA: TGCGCCAGCAGCTTGAGTCTAGCGGGGCAAGAGACCCAGTACTTC; clone size: once; D gene: TRBD2; J gene: TRBJ2-5; V gene: TRBV5-1; CDR3 length: 15
CDR3 protein: CASSEVRDNEQFF; CDR3 DNA: TGTGCCAGCAGTGAAGTAAGGGACAATGAGCAGTTCTTC; clone size: few; D gene: -; J gene: TRBJ2-1; V gene: TRBV2; CDR3 length: 13
CDR3 protein: CASSDSSGGNIQYF; CDR3 DNA: TGTGCCAGCAGCGACTCTAGCGGGGGAAACATTCAGTACTTC; clone size: -; D gene: TRBD2; J gene: TRBJ2-4; V gene: TRBV6-6; CDR3 length: 14
CDR3 protein: CASSLGQDNQPQHF; CDR3 DNA: TGTGCCAGCAGCTTGGGACAGGACAATCAGCCCCAGCATTTT; clone size: -; D gene: TRBD1; J gene: TRBJ1-5; V gene: TRBV7-7; CDR3 length: 14
CDR3 protein: CASSGGGDYNSPLHF; CDR3 DNA: TGTGCCAGCAGCGGGGGAGGGGACTATAATTCACCCCTCCACTTT; clone size: -; D gene: -; J gene: TRBJ1-6; V gene: TRBV5-4; CDR3 length: 15
CDR3 protein: CASSQALVGSSYNSPLHF; CDR3 DNA: TGTGCCAGCAGCCAAGCCTTGGTGGGGAGCTCCTATAATTCACCCCTCCACTTT; clone size: -; D gene: -; J gene: TRBJ1-6; V gene: TRBV3-1/TRBV3-2; CDR3 length: 18
CDR3 protein: CASSLEGRYLGNTIYF; CDR3 DNA: TGTGCCAGCAGCTTAGAGGGACGGTACCTTGGAAACACCATATATTTT; clone size: -; D gene: -; J gene: TRBJ1-3; V gene: TRBV11-2; CDR3 length: 16
CDR3 protein: CASSSTGDTQYF; CDR3 DNA: TGTGCCAGCAGCTCCACGGGAGATACGCAGTATTTT; clone size: -; D gene: -; J gene: TRBJ2-3; V gene: TRBV7-9; CDR3 length: 12
CDR3 protein: CASSLVRETQYF; CDR3 DNA: TGTGCCAGCAGCTTAGTGCGAGAGACCCAGTACTTC; clone size: -; D gene: -; J gene: TRBJ2-5; V gene: TRBV11-1; CDR3 length: 12
CDR3 protein: CATSDWSVGYGYTF; CDR3 DNA: TGTGCCACCAGTGATTGGTCGGTCGGCTATGGCTACACCTTC; clone size: once; D gene: -; J gene: TRBJ1-2; V gene: TRBV24-1; CDR3 length: 14
CDR3 protein: CASSRASTDTQYF; CDR3 DNA: TGTGCCAGCAGCAGAGCTAGCACAGATACGCAGTATTTT; clone size: -; D gene: -; J gene: TRBJ2-3; V gene: TRBV5-4; CDR3 length: 13
CDR3 protein: CASSQAMAARTDTQYF; CDR3 DNA: TGCGCCAGCAGCCAAGCGATGGCGGCACGCACAGATACGCAGTATTTT; clone size: -; D gene: -; J gene: TRBJ2-3; V gene: TRBV4-1; CDR3 length: 16
CDR3 protein: CASSHRGLNTEAFF; CDR3 DNA: TGTGCCAGTAGCCACAGGGGACTGAACACTGAAGCTTTCTTT; clone size: once; D gene: TRBD1; J gene: TRBJ1-1; V gene: TRBV19; CDR3 length: 14
CDR3 protein: CASSEGGGRGPKPLHF; CDR3 DNA: TGTGCCAGCAGTGAAGGTGGCGGCAGGGGGCCTAAACCCCTCCACTTT; clone size: -; D gene: TRBD1; J gene: TRBJ1-6; V gene: TRBV2; CDR3 length: 16
CDR3 protein: CASSHGLWTGVTGELFF; CDR3 DNA: TGTGCCAGCAGCCACGGACTATGGACAGGGGTGACCGGGGAGCTGTTTTTT; clone size: -; D gene: TRBD1; J gene: TRBJ2-2; V gene: TRBV14; CDR3 length: 17
CDR3 protein: CAGRRTATDTQYF; CDR3 DNA: TGTGCCGGTAGAAGGACAGCCACAGATACGCAGTATTTT; clone size: -; D gene: -; J gene: TRBJ2-3; V gene: TRBV6-5; CDR3 length: 13
CDR3 protein: CASGTDRGPNIQYF; CDR3 DNA: TGTGCTAGTGGTACGGACAGGGGCCCGAACATTCAGTACTTC; clone size: -; D gene: TRBD1; J gene: TRBJ2-4; V gene: TRBV12-5; CDR3 length: 14
CDR3 protein: CASSDRGLETQYF; CDR3 DNA: TGCGCCAGCAGTGACAGGGGGCTAGAGACCCAGTACTTC; clone size: -; D gene: TRBD1; J gene: TRBJ2-5; V gene: TRBV10-1; CDR3 length: 13
CDR3 protein: CASRQMEGTPLHF; CDR3 DNA: TGTGCCAGCAGGCAGATGGAGGGCACACCCCTCCACTTT; clone size: -; D gene: -; J gene: TRBJ1-6; V gene: TRBV7-2; CDR3 length: 13
CDR3 protein: CASSPPFSGQGRTEAFF; CDR3 DNA: TGTGCCAGCTCACCACCGTTTTCGGGACAGGGACGTACTGAAGCTTTCTTT; clone size: -; D gene: TRBD1; J gene: TRBJ1-1; V gene: TRBV18; CDR3 length: 17
CDR3 protein: CASGAGVSNTGELFF; CDR3 DNA: TGTGCCTCAGGAGCGGGGGTCTCGAACACCGGGGAGCTGTTTTTT; clone size: -; D gene: TRBD2; J gene: TRBJ2-2; V gene: TRBV19; CDR3 length: 15
CDR3 protein: CASGQGGYTF; CDR3 DNA: TGTGCCAGCGGTCAGGGGGGCTACACCTTC; clone size: few; D gene: -; J gene: TRBJ1-2; V gene: TRBV2; CDR3 length: 10
CDR3 protein: CASSSDTGGYTF; CDR3 DNA: TGTGCCAGCAGTTCGGACACGGGTGGCTACACCTTC; clone size: -; D gene: -; J gene: TRBJ1-2; V gene: TRBV5-6; CDR3 length: 12
CDR3 protein: CSHRQGVETQYF; CDR3 DNA: TGCAGCCATCGACAGGGGGTAGAGACCCAGTACTTC; clone size: -; D gene: TRBD1; J gene: TRBJ2-5; V gene: TRBV29-1; CDR3 length: 12
CDR3 protein: CASSRGQGNYGYTF; CDR3 DNA: TGCGCCAGCAGCCGGGGACAGGGGAACTATGGCTACACCTTC; clone size: -; D gene: TRBD1; J gene: TRBJ1-2; V gene: TRBV4-1; CDR3 length: 14
CDR3 protein: CASSLGNSYTEAFF; CDR3 DNA: TGTGCCAGCAGCTTGGGCAACTCATACACTGAAGCTTTCTTT; clone size: -; D gene: -; J gene: TRBJ1-1; V gene: TRBV7-2; CDR3 length: 14
CDR3 protein: CASSVIYRALGTDTQYF; CDR3 DNA: TGTGCCAGCAGTGTAATCTACAGGGCCCTAGGCACAGATACGCAGTATTTT; clone size: few; D gene: -; J gene: TRBJ2-3; V gene: TRBV2; CDR3 length: 17
CDR3 protein: CASSLTFVDTEAFF; CDR3 DNA: TGCGCCAGCAGCTTGACGTTTGTTGACACTGAAGCTTTCTTT; clone size: once; D gene: -; J gene: TRBJ1-1; V gene: TRBV5-1; CDR3 length: 14
CDR3 protein: CASSDSNRVGTEAFF; CDR3 DNA: TGTGCCAGCAGTGACTCGAACCGGGTTGGAACTGAAGCTTTCTTT; clone size: -; D gene: -; J gene: TRBJ1-1; V gene: TRBV6-4; CDR3 length: 15
CDR3 protein: CASSLDSTTSTDTQYF; CDR3 DNA: TGTGCCAGCAGCTTAGATTCAACTACTAGCACAGATACGCAGTATTTT; clone size: -; D gene: -; J gene: TRBJ2-3; V gene: TRBV7-2; CDR3 length: 16
CDR3 protein: CASSWGQGHTEAFF; CDR3 DNA: TGTGCCAGCAGCTGGGGACAGGGGCACACTGAAGCTTTCTTT; clone size: -; D gene: TRBD1; J gene: TRBJ1-1; V gene: TRBV11-2; CDR3 length: 14
CDR3 protein: CASSLGQAQETQYF; CDR3 DNA: TGCGCCAGCAGCCTCGGACAGGCCCAAGAGACCCAGTACTTC; clone size: -; D gene: TRBD1; J gene: TRBJ2-5; V gene: TRBV4-1; CDR3 length: 14
CDR3 protein: CASRLTGIAEQFF; CDR3 DNA: TGTGCCAGCAGGTTAACTGGGATAGCTGAGCAGTTCTTC; clone size: -; D gene: -; J gene: TRBJ2-1; V gene: TRBV12-3/TRBV12-4; CDR3 length: 13
CDR3 protein: CASSLVLGTEAFF; CDR3 DNA: TGTGCCAGCAGCTTGGTTCTAGGGACTGAAGCTTTCTTT; clone size: few; D gene: -; J gene: TRBJ1-1; V gene: TRBV5-6; CDR3 length: 13
CDR3 protein: CASRRQGVNEQFF; CDR3 DNA: TGTGCCAGCAGACGACAGGGGGTCAATGAGCAGTTCTTC; clone size: -; D gene: TRBD1; J gene: TRBJ2-1; V gene: TRBV25-1; CDR3 length: 13
CDR3 protein: CASSELETGYYGYTF; CDR3 DNA: TGTGCCAGCAGTGAACTAGAGACAGGGTATTATGGCTACACCTTC; clone size: -; D gene: TRBD1; J gene: TRBJ1-2; V gene: TRBV2; CDR3 length: 15
CDR3 protein: CASSLTSGGPKETQYF; CDR3 DNA: TGTGCCAGCAGTTTAACTAGCGGGGGACCTAAAGAGACCCAGTACTTC; clone size: -; D gene: TRBD2; J gene: TRBJ2-5; V gene: TRBV6-5; CDR3 length: 16
CDR3 protein: CASSYAGNDGYTF; CDR3 DNA: TGCGCCAGCAGCTACGCAGGGAACGATGGCTACACCTTC; clone size: -; D gene: -; J gene: TRBJ1-2; V gene: TRBV5-1; CDR3 length: 13